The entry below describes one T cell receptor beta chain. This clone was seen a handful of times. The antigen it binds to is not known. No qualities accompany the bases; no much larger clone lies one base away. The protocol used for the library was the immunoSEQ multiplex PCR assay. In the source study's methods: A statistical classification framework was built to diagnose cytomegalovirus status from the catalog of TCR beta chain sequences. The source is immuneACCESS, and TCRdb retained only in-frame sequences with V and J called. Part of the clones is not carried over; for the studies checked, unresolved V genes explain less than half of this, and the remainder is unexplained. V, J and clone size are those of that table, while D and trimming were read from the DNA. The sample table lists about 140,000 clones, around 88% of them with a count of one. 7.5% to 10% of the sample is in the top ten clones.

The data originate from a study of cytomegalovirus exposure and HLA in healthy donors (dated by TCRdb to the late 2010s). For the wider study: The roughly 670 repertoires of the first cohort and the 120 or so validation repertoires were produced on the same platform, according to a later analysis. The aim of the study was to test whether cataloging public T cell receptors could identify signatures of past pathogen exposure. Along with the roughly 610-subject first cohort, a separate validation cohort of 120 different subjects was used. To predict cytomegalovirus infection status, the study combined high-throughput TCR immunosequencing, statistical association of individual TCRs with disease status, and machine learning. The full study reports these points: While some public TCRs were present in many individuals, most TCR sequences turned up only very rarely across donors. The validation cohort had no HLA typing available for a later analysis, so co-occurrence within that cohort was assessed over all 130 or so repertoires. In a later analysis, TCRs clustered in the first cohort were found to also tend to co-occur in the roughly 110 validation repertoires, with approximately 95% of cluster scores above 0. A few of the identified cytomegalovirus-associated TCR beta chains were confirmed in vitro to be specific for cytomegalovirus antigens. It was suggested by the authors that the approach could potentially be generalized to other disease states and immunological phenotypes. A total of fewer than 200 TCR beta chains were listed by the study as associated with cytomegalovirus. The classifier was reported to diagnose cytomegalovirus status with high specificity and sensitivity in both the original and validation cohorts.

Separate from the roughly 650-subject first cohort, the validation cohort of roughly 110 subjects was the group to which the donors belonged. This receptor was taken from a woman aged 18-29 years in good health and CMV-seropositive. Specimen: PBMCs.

The sequenced DNA: TGTGCCAGCTCCTCGGGCTATAATTCACCCCTCCACTTT. The resulting protein is CASSSGYNSPLHF. The chain is assembled from TRBV6-1 and TRBJ1-6, with no confident D gene call. In the germline V gene, CDR1 corresponds to MNHNS and CDR2 to SASEGT. The V end loses 8 bases and the J end loses 3 bases, and a stretch of 8 bases separates them. From the cysteine up to the phenylalanine, the CDR3 has a length of 13 residues. The sequence is cut down to CDR3 DNA, 39 bases in frame from base 1.